The next 9 T cell receptor beta chains were all read from a single sample in a study of blood T cells in healthy people across ages. Primers used in a second PCR of about 6 to 11 cycles were a sample-barcoded 5' primer and a J-beta primer mix. MiXCR, applied by TCRdb to the 5' RACE reads, yields one record per CDR3 protein. The table lists approximately 730,000 distinct CDR3 sequences, 50% to 65% of them singletons. The sequenced material came from blood. The receptor source for this set is a man older than 75 in good health.

The gene calls are TRBV6-5 and TRBJ2-1; D unclear. CDR1 is MNHEY, CDR2 SVGAGI, per germline. CDR3 length equals 15 residues. Trimming took 2 bases from V and 0 from J, leaving 8 bases between them. The DNA for the CDR3 is TGTGCCAGCAGTTACGTTGGCCTCTCCTACAATGAGCAGTTCTTC. Translated, it gives CASSYVGLSYNEQFF.

This clonotype appeared a few times. The rearrangement joins TRBV29-1 to TRBJ2-1; 12 nucleotides line up with TRBD2. The CDR3 spans 14 residues. Losses at the gene ends were 4 bases for V and 9 bases for J; bases not matched to a gene: 7. Per germline, CDR1 SQVTM and CDR2 ANQGSEA. CDR3 residues: CSVALAGGRGEQFF. DNA of the CDR3: TGCAGCGTTGCGCTAGCGGGAGGGCGGGGTGAGCAGTTCTTC.

This clonotype was detected a few times. V and J are TRBV30 and TRBJ1-6; 7 bases are a match to TRBD1. V gave up 3 bases and J gave up 5 bases; unmatched junction bases: 4. CDR1 and CDR2 (germline): GTSNPN, SVGIG (reference sequence). The CDR3 is 14 amino acids. CDR3 nucleotide sequence: TGTGCCTGGAGGGCCGGGACAGATAATTCACCCCTCCACTTT. Residues: CAWRAGTDNSPLHF.

This clonotype was seen a handful of times. The rearrangement joins TRBV20-1 to TRBJ1-1; 7 bases align to TRBD1. The CDR3 spans 13 residues. Germline V gene lookup returns CDR1 DFQATT and CDR2 SNEGSKA (reference sequence). After removal of 3 bases from V and 5 bases from J, the junction contained 6 bases not matched to a gene. The CDR3 DNA is TGCAGTGCTAGGGGGGACAGAGAGACTGAAGCTTTCTTT. It encodes CSARGDRETEAFF.

The chain links TRBV29-1 to TRBJ2-1; D not resolved. CDR1 and CDR2 from the germline V gene are SQVTM and ANQGSEA. This CDR3 is built from 12 residues. CDR3 in DNA: TGCAGTCTCTCAACTATTCGCAATGAGCAGTTCTTC. It is translated as CSLSTIRNEQFF.

The chain is built from TRBV25-1 and TRBJ2-6; D is unresolved. V was shortened by 6 bases and J by 1 base, with 7 bases between the two germline ends. The CDR3 extends over 14 amino acids. Germline CDR1 MGHDK, CDR2 SYGVNS. The CDR3 spells CASRGYSGANVLTF. CDR3 sequence (DNA): TGTGCCAGCAGGGGGTATTCTGGGGCCAACGTCCTGACTTTC.

The chain uses TRBV21-1 and TRBJ2-7; the table gives TRBD1 as D, unverified against the DNA. TRBV21-1 is classified as a pseudogene. The CDR3 contains 14 residues. The CDR3 protein is CASISGGGSYEQYF. The CDR3 DNA reads as TGTGCCAGCATTTCAGGGGGGGGCTCCTACGAGCAGTACTTC.

The chain employs TRBV20-1 and TRBJ2-7; 10 nucleotides line up with TRBD1. The CDR3 consists of 15 residues. Germline V gives CDR1 DFQATT, CDR2 SNEGSKA (reference sequence). The J segment lost 2 bases and the V segment lost 0 bases, leaving 4 bases of the junction unmatched. The CDR3 sequence is CSARDGGTGAYEQYF. In DNA, the CDR3 is TGCAGTGCTAGAGATGGGGGGACAGGGGCCTACGAGCAGTACTTC.

V gene TRBV5-1 combines with J gene TRBJ1-1; 7 bases line up with TRBD1. Germline-derived CDR1 and CDR2 are SGHRS and YFSETQ. The CDR3 sequence is 15 residues long. V dropped 4 bases and J dropped 4; count of bases not matched to a gene: 10. Here the CDR3 DNA reads TGCGCCAGCAGCGCCCCCACAGGGGTCGGCACTGAAGCTTTCTTT. Encoded protein: CASSAPTGVGTEAFF. Together with reference TRBV5-1 and TRBJ1-1, the CDR3 gives the full variable domain: KAGVTQTPRYLIKTRGQQVTLSCSPISGHRSVSWYQQTPGQGLQFLFEYFSETQRNKGNFPGRFSGRQFSNSRSEMNVSTLELGDSALYLCASSAPTGVGTEAFFGQGTRLTVV.